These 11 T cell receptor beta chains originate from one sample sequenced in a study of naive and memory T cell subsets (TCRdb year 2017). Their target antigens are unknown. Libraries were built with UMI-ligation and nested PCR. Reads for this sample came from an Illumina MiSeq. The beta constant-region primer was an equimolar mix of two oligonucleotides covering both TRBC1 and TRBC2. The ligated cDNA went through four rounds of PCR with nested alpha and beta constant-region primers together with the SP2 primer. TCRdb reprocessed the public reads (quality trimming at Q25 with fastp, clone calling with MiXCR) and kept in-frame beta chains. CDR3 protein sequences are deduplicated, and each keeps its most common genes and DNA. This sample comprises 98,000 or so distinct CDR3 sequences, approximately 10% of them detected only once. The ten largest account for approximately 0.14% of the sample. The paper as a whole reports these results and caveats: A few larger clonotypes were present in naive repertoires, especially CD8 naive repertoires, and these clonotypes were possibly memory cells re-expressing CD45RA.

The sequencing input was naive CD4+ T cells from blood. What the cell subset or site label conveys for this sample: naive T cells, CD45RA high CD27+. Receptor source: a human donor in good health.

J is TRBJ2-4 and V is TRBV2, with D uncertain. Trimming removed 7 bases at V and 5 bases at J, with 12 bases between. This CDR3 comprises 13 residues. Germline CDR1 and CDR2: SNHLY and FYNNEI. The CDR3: CASNPHVQNIQYF. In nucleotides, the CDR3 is TGTGCCAGCAACCCCCACGTACAAAACATTCAGTACTTC.

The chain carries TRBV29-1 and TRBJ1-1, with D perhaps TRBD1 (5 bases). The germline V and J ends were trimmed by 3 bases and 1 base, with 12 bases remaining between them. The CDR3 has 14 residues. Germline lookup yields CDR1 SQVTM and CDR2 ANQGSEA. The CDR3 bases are TGCAGCGTTGAGGTTCGGGGCGGGAACACTGAAGCTTTCTTT. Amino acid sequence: CSVEVRGGNTEAFF.

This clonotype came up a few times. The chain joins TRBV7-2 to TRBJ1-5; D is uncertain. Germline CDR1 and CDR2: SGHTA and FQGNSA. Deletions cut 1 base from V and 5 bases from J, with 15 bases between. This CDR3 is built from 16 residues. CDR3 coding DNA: TGTGCCAGCAGCTTAGAGATTGGCAGGCGACATCAGCCCCAGCATTTT. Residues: CASSLEIGRRHQPQHF.

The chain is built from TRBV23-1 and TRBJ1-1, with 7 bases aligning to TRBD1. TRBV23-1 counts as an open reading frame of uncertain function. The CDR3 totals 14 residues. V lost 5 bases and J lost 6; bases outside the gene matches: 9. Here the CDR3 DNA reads TGCGCCAGCAGTAGGGGGCCCAATAGGCCTGAAGCTTTCTTT. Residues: CASSRGPNRPEAFF.

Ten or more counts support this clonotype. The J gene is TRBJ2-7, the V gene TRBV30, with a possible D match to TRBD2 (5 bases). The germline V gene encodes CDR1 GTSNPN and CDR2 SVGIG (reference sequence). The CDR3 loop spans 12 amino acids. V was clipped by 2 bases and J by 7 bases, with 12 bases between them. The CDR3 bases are TGTGCCTGGAGTCAAACTAGGAGGGAGCAGTACTTC. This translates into CAWSQTRREQYF.

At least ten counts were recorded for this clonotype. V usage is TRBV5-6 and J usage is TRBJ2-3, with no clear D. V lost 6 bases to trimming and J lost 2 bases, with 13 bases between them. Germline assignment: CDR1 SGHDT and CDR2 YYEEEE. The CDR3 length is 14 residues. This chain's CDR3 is CASNLQTYTDTQYF. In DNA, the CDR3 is TGTGCCAGCAATCTACAGACCTACACAGATACGCAGTATTTT. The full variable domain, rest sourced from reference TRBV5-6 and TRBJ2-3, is DAGVTQSPTHLIKTRGQQVTLRCSPKSGHDTVSWYQQALGQGPQFIFQYYEEEERQRGNFPDRFSGHQFPNYSSELNVNALLLGDSALYLCASNLQTYTDTQYFGPGTRLTVL.

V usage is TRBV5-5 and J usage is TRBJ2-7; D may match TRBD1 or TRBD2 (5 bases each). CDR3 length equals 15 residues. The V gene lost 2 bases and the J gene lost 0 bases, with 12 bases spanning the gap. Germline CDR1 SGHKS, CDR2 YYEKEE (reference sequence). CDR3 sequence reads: CASSLSRGPSYEQYF. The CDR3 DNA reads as TGTGCCAGCAGCTTATCACGGGGCCCCTCCTACGAGCAGTACTTC.

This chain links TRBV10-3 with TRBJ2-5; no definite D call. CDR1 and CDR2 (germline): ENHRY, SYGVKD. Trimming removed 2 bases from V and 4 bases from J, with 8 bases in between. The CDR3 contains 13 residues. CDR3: CAISERRGETQYF. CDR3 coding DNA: TGTGCCATCAGTGAGAGGAGAGGAGAGACCCAGTACTTC.

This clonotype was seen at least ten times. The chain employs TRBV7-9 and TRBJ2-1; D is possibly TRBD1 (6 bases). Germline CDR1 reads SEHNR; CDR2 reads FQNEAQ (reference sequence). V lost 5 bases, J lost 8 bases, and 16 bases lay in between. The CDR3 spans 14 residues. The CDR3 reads CASSRTESLHEQFF. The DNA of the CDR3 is TGTGCCAGCAGCCGGACAGAGAGCCTCCATGAGCAGTTCTTC.

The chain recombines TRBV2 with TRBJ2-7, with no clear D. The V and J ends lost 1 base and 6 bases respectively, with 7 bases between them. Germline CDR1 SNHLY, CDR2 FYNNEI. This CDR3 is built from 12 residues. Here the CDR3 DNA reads TGTGCCAGCAGTGAAGGATTATCCGAGCAGTACTTC. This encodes CASSEGLSEQYF.

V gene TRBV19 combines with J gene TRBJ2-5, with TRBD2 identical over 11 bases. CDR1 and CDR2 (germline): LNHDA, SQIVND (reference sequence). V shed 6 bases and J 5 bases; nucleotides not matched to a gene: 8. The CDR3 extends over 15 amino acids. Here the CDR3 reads CASREGLAARETQYF. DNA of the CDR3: TGTGCCAGTAGAGAGGGACTAGCGGCGAGGGAGACCCAGTACTTC.